These T cell receptor beta chains were read from a single sample in a study of response to subunit inactivated influenza vaccine. From the RT-PCR reads, TCRdb called clonotypes with MiXCR, one entry per CDR3 protein. The table records about 480,000 distinct CDR3 sequences, approximately 12% of them present only once. The specimen comprised PBMCs from blood, sampled more than 35 days after vaccination. All receptors derive from a man aged 50 to 59 who received an inactivated influenza vaccine. Each CDR3 is given with its conserved first and last residue. The order of the fields is D gene, V gene, clone size, J gene, CDR3 protein, CDR3 DNA. A D gene is named only where the DNA matches it firmly. The listing skips clone size in some rows; elsewhere it reads once, few, many or a size class.

TRBD2	TRBV5-1	NA	TRBJ2-5	CASSLLAGVKLETQYF	TGCGCCAGCAGCCTACTAGCGGGAGTAAAGCTGGAGACCCAGTACTTC
NA	TRBV7-2	medium-sized	TRBJ2-7	CASSLVGVGNEQYF	TGTGCCAGCAGCTTAGTGGGTGTGGGGAACGAGCAGTACTTC
NA	TRBV6-2/TRBV6-3	NA	TRBJ2-5	CASSYSRGLSGLQETQYF	TGTGCCAGCAGTTACTCGAGGGGTTTGAGCGGACTACAAGAGACCCAGTACTTC
TRBD1	TRBV18	few	TRBJ2-5	CASPQTGGTGGETQYF	TGTGCCAGCCCTCAGACAGGGGGCACTGGAGGGGAGACCCAGTACTTC
TRBD2	TRBV7-8	few	TRBJ2-2	CASTKLAGGNTGELFF	TGTGCCAGCACCAAATTAGCGGGAGGGAACACCGGGGAGCTGTTTTTT
NA	TRBV27	NA	TRBJ2-1	CASSLLVAGSANDQFF	TGTGCCAGCAGTTTATTGGTCGCGGGTAGCGCTAACGATCAGTTCTTC
NA	TRBV7-8	few	TRBJ1-1	CASSTGLRTEAFF	TGTGCCAGCAGCACAGGGTTAAGGACTGAAGCTTTCTTT
TRBD2	TRBV12-3/TRBV12-4	few	TRBJ2-7	CASSDSLAGGIYEQYF	TGTGCCAGCAGTGACTCACTAGCGGGGGGAATCTACGAGCAGTACTTC
NA	TRBV20-1	many	TRBJ2-3	CSATQDTQYF	TGCAGTGCCACTCAAGATACGCAGTATTTT
TRBD1	TRBV10-3	NA	TRBJ2-7	CATRTGRRTGVDEQYF	TGTGCCACCAGGACAGGGCGAAGGACAGGAGTAGACGAGCAGTACTTC
TRBD1	TRBV7-6	NA	TRBJ2-1	CASTQDRGAYNEQFF	TGTGCCAGCACCCAGGACAGGGGCGCCTACAATGAGCAGTTCTTC
NA	TRBV5-1	NA	TRBJ2-3	CASREGSTDTQYF	TGCGCCAGCAGGGAGGGAAGCACAGATACGCAGTATTTT
TRBD2	TRBV5-5	few	TRBJ2-1	CASLGGVGFF	TGTGCCAGCCTGGGAGGGGTAGGATTCTTC
NA	TRBV6-2/TRBV6-3	few	TRBJ2-3	CASSFPWRATDTQYF	TGTGCCAGCAGTTTCCCGTGGAGGGCGACAGATACGCAGTATTTT
TRBD2	TRBV5-6	NA	TRBJ2-3	CASSYGRERGDTQYF	TGTGCCAGCAGCTACGGACGGGAGCGGGGAGATACGCAGTATTTT
NA	TRBV3-1	few	TRBJ1-2	CASSQGRTVGGYTF	TGTGCCAGCAGCCAAGGTAGAACAGTCGGTGGCTACACCTTC
TRBD2	TRBV20-1	many	TRBJ2-1	CSARGTSGTTMKQFF	TGCAGTGCTAGGGGGACTAGCGGGACTACAATGAAGCAGTTCTTC
NA	TRBV21-1	NA	TRBJ2-7	CASSDQKADRLYYEQYF	TGTGCCAGCAGCGACCAAAAGGCGGACAGGCTCTACTACGAGCAGTACTTC
TRBD2	TRBV9	few	TRBJ2-1	CASSRIAGPYNEQFF	TGTGCCAGCAGCCGGATAGCGGGACCCTACAATGAGCAGTTCTTC
TRBD1	TRBV25-1	few	TRBJ2-3	CASSKIDPGQGSDTQYF	TGTGCCAGCAGTAAAATCGACCCGGGACAGGGCTCCGATACGCAGTATTTT
NA	TRBV5-1	few	TRBJ1-1	CASSLQGGENTEAFF	TGCGCCAGCAGCTTACAGGGAGGGGAGAACACTGAAGCTTTCTTT
NA	TRBV3-1	NA	TRBJ2-1	CASSQRTEAQFF	TGTGCCAGCAGCCAGCGGACAGAAGCCCAGTTCTTC
NA	TRBV4-3	NA	TRBJ1-1	CASSQEQGNTEAFF	TGCGCCAGCAGCCAAGAACAGGGGAACACTGAAGCTTTCTTT
TRBD1	TRBV11-2	NA	TRBJ2-1	CASMDRNYNEQFF	TGTGCCAGTATGGACAGGAACTACAATGAGCAGTTCTTC
TRBD1	TRBV20-1	many	TRBJ2-5	CSARERTGNQETQYF	TGCAGTGCTAGAGAAAGGACAGGGAACCAAGAGACCCAGTACTTC
NA	TRBV11-2	many	TRBJ2-3	CASSPGTSTDTQYF	TGTGCCAGCAGCCCCGGGACTAGCACAGATACGCAGTATTTT
NA	TRBV15	few	TRBJ1-2	CATSRVGRTNYGYTF	TGTGCCACCAGCAGAGTAGGCAGGACGAACTATGGCTACACCTTC
TRBD2	TRBV29-1	NA	TRBJ2-5	CSVLGGGPETQYF	TGCAGCGTTCTGGGGGGAGGGCCGGAGACCCAGTACTTC
NA	TRBV7-2	many	TRBJ2-3	CASSALDTQYF	TGTGCCAGCAGCGCCCTTGATACGCAGTATTTT
NA	TRBV28	many	TRBJ1-3	CASRQDWFSGNTIYF	TGTGCCAGCAGGCAAGATTGGTTCTCTGGAAACACCATATATTTT
NA	TRBV15	few	TRBJ2-5	CATSRAGSGETQYF	TGTGCCACCAGCAGAGCGGGTTCGGGAGAGACCCAGTACTTC
NA	TRBV20-1	many	TRBJ2-2	CSARPVSGELFF	TGCAGTGCTAGACCAGTGAGCGGGGAGCTGTTTTTT
TRBD1	TRBV29-1	NA	TRBJ2-5	CSVAGTGQETQYF	TGCAGCGTCGCCGGGACAGGGCAAGAGACCCAGTACTTC
NA	TRBV18	NA	TRBJ2-7	CASSPEGGGNSYEQYF	TGTGCCAGCTCACCGGAGGGGGGGGGAAACTCCTACGAGCAGTACTTC
TRBD2	TRBV5-1	NA	TRBJ2-5	CASSFGGGIETQYF	TGCGCCAGCAGCTTTGGCGGGGGGATTGAGACCCAGTACTTC
NA	TRBV5-1	NA	TRBJ2-7	CASSLVWDEGQYF	TGCGCCAGCAGCTTGGTCTGGGATGAAGGGCAGTACTTC
TRBD1	TRBV12-3/TRBV12-4	many	TRBJ1-5	CASSLVQGARGNQPQHF	TGTGCCAGCAGTTTGGTGCAGGGGGCGCGAGGCAATCAGCCCCAGCATTTT
NA	TRBV7-2	NA	TRBJ2-7	CASSLGPGWAYEQYF	TGTGCCAGCAGCTTAGGGCCAGGGTGGGCCTACGAGCAGTACTTC
NA	TRBV15	NA	TRBJ2-1	CATSSQGGNEQFF	TGTGCCACCAGCAGCCAGGGGGGCAATGAGCAGTTCTTC
TRBD2	TRBV2	few	TRBJ2-5	CASRLAGAQETQYF	TGTGCCAGCCGACTAGCGGGAGCCCAAGAGACCCAGTACTTC
TRBD2	TRBV15	many	TRBJ2-7	CATSRDPRSGGSYEQYF	TGTGCCACCAGCAGAGACCCTCGTAGCGGGGGTTCCTACGAGCAGTACTTC
NA	TRBV12-3/TRBV12-4	few	TRBJ2-5	CASTSALKGTQYF	TGTGCCAGCACCTCAGCCCTTAAAGGGACCCAGTACTTC
TRBD1	TRBV3-1	NA	TRBJ1-2	CASSSGTGSLGYTF	TGTGCCAGCAGTTCCGGGACAGGGTCCCTTGGCTACACCTTC
NA	TRBV7-2	few	TRBJ1-3	CASSLNPRNTIYF	TGTGCCAGCAGCTTAAACCCTCGAAACACCATATATTTT
NA	TRBV28	NA	TRBJ2-7	CASSITPSYEQYF	TGTGCCAGCAGCATCACACCTTCCTACGAGCAGTACTTC
NA	TRBV12-3/TRBV12-4	NA	TRBJ1-1	CASSPVRRNTEAFF	TGTGCCAGCAGTCCCGTCCGCAGGAACACTGAAGCTTTCTTT
NA	TRBV5-1	many	TRBJ2-5	CASSLLIPTAQETQYF	TGCGCCAGCAGCTTATTGATACCGACGGCTCAAGAGACCCAGTACTTC
NA	TRBV19	NA	TRBJ2-3	CASSIFAVALSTDTQYF	TGTGCCAGTAGTATATTCGCGGTCGCCCTGAGCACAGATACGCAGTATTTT
TRBD1	TRBV5-6	NA	TRBJ1-3	CASSSQGTRGNTIYF	TGTGCCAGCAGCTCACAGGGGACCAGGGGAAACACCATATATTTT
TRBD1	TRBV27	many	TRBJ2-1	CASSTSGTVTYNEQFF	TGTGCCAGCAGTACCTCCGGGACAGTCACCTACAATGAGCAGTTCTTC
TRBD2	TRBV27	many	TRBJ2-1	CASSPWTSGYNEQFF	TGTGCCAGCAGTCCGTGGACTAGCGGTTACAATGAGCAGTTCTTC
NA	TRBV29-1	many	TRBJ2-2	CSVAGLRNTGELFF	TGCAGCGTTGCAGGATTACGGAACACCGGGGAGCTGTTTTTT
TRBD2	TRBV5-1	few	TRBJ2-7	CASKTSDALEQYF	TGCGCCAGCAAGACTAGCGATGCCCTCGAGCAGTACTTC
NA	TRBV29-1	few	TRBJ1-1	CSVAGTNTEAFF	TGCAGCGTTGCGGGAACAAACACTGAAGCTTTCTTT
TRBD1	TRBV4-3	many	TRBJ2-7	CASSQDGQVHDEQYF	TGCGCCAGCAGCCAAGACGGACAGGTACACGACGAGCAGTACTTC
NA	TRBV20-1	NA	TRBJ2-5	CCALFRGARKSKETQYF	TGCTGTGCCTTGTTTCGGGGGGCGCGCAAAAGTAAAGAGACCCAGTACTTC
TRBD1	TRBV12-3/TRBV12-4	many	TRBJ2-7	CASSLVLWQGAEQYF	TGTGCCAGCAGTTTAGTTTTATGGCAGGGGGCCGAGCAGTACTTC
TRBD2	TRBV28	many	TRBJ2-7	CASSLVVAGTSYEQYF	TGTGCCAGCAGTTTAGTGGTAGCGGGAACCTCCTACGAGCAGTACTTC
NA	TRBV10-3	NA	TRBJ1-1	CAIRGDRWVTEAFF	TGTGCCATCAGGGGGGACCGGTGGGTCACTGAAGCTTTCTTT